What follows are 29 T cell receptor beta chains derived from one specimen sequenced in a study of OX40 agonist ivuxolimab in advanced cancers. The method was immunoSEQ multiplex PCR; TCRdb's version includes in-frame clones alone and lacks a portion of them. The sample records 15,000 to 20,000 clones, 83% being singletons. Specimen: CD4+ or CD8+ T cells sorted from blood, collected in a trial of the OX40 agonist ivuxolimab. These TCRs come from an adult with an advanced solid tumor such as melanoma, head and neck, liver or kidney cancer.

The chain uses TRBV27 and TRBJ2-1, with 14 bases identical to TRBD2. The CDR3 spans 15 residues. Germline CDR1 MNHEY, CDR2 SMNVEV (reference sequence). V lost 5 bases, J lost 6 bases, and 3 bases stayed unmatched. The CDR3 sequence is CASSRGLAGGNEQFF. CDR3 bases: TGTGCCAGCAGTAGAGGACTAGCGGGGGGCAATGAGCAGTTCTTC.

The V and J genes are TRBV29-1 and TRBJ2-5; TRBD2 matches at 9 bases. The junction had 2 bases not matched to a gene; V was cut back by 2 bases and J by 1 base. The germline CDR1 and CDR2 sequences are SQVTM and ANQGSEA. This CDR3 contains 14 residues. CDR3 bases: TGCAGCGTTGAACCTAGCGGGACCCAAGAGACCCAGTACTTC. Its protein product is CSVEPSGTQETQYF.

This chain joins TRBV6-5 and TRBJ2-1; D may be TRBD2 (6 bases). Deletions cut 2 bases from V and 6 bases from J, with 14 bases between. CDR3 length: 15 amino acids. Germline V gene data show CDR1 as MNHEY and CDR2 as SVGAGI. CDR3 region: CASSYGGSGLNEQFF. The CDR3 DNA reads TGTGCCAGCAGTTACGGTGGTAGCGGACTCAATGAGCAGTTCTTC.

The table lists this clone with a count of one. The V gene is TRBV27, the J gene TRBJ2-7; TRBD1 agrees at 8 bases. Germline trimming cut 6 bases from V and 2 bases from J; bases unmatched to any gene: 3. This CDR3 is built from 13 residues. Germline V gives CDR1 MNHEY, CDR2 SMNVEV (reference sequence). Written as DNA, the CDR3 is TGTGCCAGCAGACAGGGGGTTGCCTACGAGCAGTACTTC. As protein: CASRQGVAYEQYF.

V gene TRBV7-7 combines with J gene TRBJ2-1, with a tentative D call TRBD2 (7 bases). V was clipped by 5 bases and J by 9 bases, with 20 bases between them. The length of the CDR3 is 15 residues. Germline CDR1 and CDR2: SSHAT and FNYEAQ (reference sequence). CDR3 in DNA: TGTGCCAGCAGCCGCGCGAGCGCGGGGGCCGGTGAGCAGTTCTTC. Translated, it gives CASSRASAGAGEQFF. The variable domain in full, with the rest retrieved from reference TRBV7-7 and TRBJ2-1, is GAGVSQSPRYKVTKRGQDVTLRCDPISSHATLYWYQQALGQGPEFLTYFNYEAQPDKSGLPSDRFSAERPEGSISTLTIQRTEQRDSAMYRCASSRASAGAGEQFFGPGTRLTVL.

The CDR3: CASSFAGLQRGYTF. The CDR3 nucleotides read TGTGCCAGCAGCTTCGCAGGACTCCAAAGGGGCTACACCTTC. This chain joins TRBV5-5 and TRBJ1-2; D is uncertain. The germline V gene encodes CDR1 SGHKS and CDR2 YYEKEE (reference sequence). The CDR3 has 14 residues. Deletions cut 2 bases from V and 8 bases from J, with 16 bases between.

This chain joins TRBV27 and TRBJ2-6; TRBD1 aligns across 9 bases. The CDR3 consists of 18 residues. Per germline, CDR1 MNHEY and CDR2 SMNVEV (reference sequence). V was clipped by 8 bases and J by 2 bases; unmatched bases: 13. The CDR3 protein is CASLTYRDREAGANVLTF. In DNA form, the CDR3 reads TGTGCCAGCTTGACCTACCGGGACAGGGAGGCTGGGGCCAACGTCCTGACTTTC.

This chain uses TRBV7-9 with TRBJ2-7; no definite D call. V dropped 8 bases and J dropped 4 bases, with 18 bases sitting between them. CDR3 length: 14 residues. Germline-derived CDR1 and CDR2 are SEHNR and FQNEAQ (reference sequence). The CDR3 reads CASAFSDRKYEQYF. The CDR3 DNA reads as TGTGCCAGCGCTTTCTCTGATAGGAAGTACGAGCAGTACTTC.

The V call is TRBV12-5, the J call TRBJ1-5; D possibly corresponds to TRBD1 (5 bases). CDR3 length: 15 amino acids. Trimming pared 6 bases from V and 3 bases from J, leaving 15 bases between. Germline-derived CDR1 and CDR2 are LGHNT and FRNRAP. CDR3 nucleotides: TGTGCTAGTGGCCCGGGACGGCTTTTCAATCAGCCCCAGCATTTT. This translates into CASGPGRLFNQPQHF.

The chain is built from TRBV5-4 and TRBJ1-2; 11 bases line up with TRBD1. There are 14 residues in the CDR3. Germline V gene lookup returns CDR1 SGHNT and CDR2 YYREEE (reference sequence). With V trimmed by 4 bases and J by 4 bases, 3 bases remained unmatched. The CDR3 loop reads CASSPGQGGYGYTF. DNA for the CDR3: TGTGCCAGCAGCCCGGGACAGGGGGGCTATGGCTACACCTTC. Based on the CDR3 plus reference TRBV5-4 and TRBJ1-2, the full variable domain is ETGVTQSPTHLIKTRGQQVTLRCSSQSGHNTVSWYQQALGQGPQFIFQYYREEENGRGNFPPRFSGLQFPNYSSELNVNALELDDSALYLCASSPGQGGYGYTFGSGTRLTVV.

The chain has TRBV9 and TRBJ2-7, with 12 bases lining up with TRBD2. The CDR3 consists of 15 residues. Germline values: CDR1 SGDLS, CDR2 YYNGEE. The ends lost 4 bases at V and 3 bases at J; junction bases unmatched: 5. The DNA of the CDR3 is TGTGCCAGCAGCCCGCTAGCGGGAGGGCACTACGAGCAGTACTTC. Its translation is CASSPLAGGHYEQYF.

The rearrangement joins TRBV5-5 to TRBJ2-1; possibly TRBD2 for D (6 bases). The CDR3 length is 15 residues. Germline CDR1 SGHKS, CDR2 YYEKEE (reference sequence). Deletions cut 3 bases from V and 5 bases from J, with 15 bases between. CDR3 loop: CASSSFRLGNNEQFF. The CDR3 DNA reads TGTGCCAGCAGCTCCTTCAGACTAGGGAACAATGAGCAGTTCTTC.

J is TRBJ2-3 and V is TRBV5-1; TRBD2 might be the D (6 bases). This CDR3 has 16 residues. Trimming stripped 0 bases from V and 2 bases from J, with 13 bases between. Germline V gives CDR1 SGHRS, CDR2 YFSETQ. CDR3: CASSLEGGLLTDTQYF. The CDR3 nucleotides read TGCGCCAGCAGCTTGGAAGGAGGGTTACTCACAGATACGCAGTATTTT.

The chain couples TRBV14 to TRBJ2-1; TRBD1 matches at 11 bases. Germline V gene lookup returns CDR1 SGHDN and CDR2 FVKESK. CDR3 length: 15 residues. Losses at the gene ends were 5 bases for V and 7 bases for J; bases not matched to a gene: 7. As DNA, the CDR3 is TGTGCCAGCAGCTGGACAGGGGGCGCCGGAAATGAGCAGTTCTTC. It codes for CASSWTGGAGNEQFF.

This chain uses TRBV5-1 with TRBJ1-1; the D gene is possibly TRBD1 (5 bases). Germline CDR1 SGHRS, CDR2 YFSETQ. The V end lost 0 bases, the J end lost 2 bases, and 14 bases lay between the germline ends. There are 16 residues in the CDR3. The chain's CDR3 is CASSLAGPEFNTEAFF. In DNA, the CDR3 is TGCGCCAGCAGCTTGGCGGGACCTGAGTTCAACACTGAAGCTTTCTTT.

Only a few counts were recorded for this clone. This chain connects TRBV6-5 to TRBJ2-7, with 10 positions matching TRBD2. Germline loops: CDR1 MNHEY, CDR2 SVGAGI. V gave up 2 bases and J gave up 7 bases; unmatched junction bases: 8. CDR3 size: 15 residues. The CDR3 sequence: CASSYRLAGAREQYF. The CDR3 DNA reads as TGTGCCAGCAGTTACAGGCTAGCGGGAGCTAGAGAGCAGTACTTC.

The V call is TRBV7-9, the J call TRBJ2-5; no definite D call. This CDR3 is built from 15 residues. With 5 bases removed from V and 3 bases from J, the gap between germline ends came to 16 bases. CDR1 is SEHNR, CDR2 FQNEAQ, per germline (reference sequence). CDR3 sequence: CASSPGTAQEETQYF. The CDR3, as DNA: TGTGCCAGCAGCCCGGGTACAGCGCAAGAAGAGACCCAGTACTTC.

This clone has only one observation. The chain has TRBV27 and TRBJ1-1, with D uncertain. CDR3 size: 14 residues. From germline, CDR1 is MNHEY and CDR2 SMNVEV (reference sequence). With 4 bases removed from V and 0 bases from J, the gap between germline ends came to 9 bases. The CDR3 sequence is CASSYSNLNTEAFF. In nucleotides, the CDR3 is TGTGCCAGCAGTTACTCTAATCTGAACACTGAAGCTTTCTTT.

The CDR3, as DNA: TGTGCCAGCAGTTTACTAGCGGGATTCCACGAGCAGTACTTC. It yields the protein CASSLLAGFHEQYF. The chain has TRBV28 and TRBJ2-7; 9 bases fit TRBD2. CDR3 length: 14 residues. J gave up 5 bases and V 2 bases, and 4 bases lay outside the gene matches. The V gene's germline CDR1 is MDHEN and CDR2 SYDVKM. The whole variable domain, filled in from reference TRBV28 and TRBJ2-7, reads DVKVTQSSRYLVKRTGEKVFLECVQDMDHENMFWYRQDPGLGLRLIYFSYDVKMKEKGDIPEGYSVSREKKERFSLILESASTNQTSMYLCASSLLAGFHEQYFGPGTRLTVT.

The CDR3 DNA sequence: TGTGCCAGCAGTTTGCAAGCCGGGGCCTACAATGAGCAGTTCTTC. It encodes CASSLQAGAYNEQFF. This sequence joins TRBV27 and TRBJ2-1, with D perhaps TRBD2 (5 bases). This CDR3 region has 15 residues. Deletions cut 3 bases from V and 2 bases from J, with 11 bases between. Germline CDR1 and CDR2: MNHEY and SMNVEV (reference sequence).

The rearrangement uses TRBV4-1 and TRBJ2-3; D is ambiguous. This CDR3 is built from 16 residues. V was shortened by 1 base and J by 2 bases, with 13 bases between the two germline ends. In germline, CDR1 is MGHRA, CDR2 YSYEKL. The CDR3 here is CASSQATPDPTDTQYF. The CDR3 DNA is TGCGCCAGCAGCCAAGCGACCCCAGACCCCACAGATACGCAGTATTTT.

The CDR3 reads CASSLVYTGAVETQYF. In DNA form, the CDR3 reads TGTGCCAGCAGCTTAGTTTACACGGGAGCGGTGGAGACCCAGTACTTC. The chain uses TRBV7-9 and TRBJ2-5; D perhaps matches TRBD2 (6 bases). With 1 base removed from V and 5 bases from J, the gap between germline ends came to 17 bases. CDR3 size: 16 residues. CDR1 is SEHNR, CDR2 FQNEAQ, per germline (reference sequence). The full variable domain, rest sourced from reference TRBV7-9 and TRBJ2-5, is DTGVSQNPRHKITKRGQNVTFRCDPISEHNRLYWYRQTLGQGPEFLTYFQNEAQLEKSRLLSDRFSAERPKGSFSTLEIQRTEQGDSAMYLCASSLVYTGAVETQYFGPGTRLLVL.

CDR3 loop: CASSLGDQPLRGGELFF. DNA for the CDR3: TGTGCCAGCAGCTTGGGGGATCAGCCGCTTAGGGGCGGGGAGCTGTTTTTT. This sequence joins TRBV5-5 and TRBJ2-2; perhaps TRBD1 as D (5 bases). Germline V gene sequence: CDR1 SGHKS, CDR2 YYEKEE (reference sequence). The CDR3 contains 17 residues. With 0 bases removed from V and 7 bases from J, the gap between germline ends came to 19 bases.

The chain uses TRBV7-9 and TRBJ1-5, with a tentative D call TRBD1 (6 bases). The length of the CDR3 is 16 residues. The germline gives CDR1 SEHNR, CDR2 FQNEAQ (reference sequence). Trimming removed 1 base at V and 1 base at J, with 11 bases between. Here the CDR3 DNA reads TGTGCCAGCAGCTTAGGGACAGATCGAAGCAATCAGCCCCAGCATTTT. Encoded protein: CASSLGTDRSNQPQHF. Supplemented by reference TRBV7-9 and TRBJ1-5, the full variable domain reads DTGVSQNPRHKITKRGQNVTFRCDPISEHNRLYWYRQTLGQGPEFLTYFQNEAQLEKSRLLSDRFSAERPKGSFSTLEIQRTEQGDSAMYLCASSLGTDRSNQPQHFGDGTRLSIL.

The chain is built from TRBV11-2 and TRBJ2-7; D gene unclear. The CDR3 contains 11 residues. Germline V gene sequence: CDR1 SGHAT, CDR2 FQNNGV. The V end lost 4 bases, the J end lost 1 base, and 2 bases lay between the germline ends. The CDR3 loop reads CASSSSYEQYF. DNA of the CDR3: TGTGCCAGCAGCTCTTCCTACGAGCAGTACTTC.

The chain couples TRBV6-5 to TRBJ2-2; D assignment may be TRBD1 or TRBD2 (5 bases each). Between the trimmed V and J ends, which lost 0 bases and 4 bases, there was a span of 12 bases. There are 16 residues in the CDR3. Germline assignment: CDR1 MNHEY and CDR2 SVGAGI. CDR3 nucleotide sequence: TGTGCCAGCAGTTACTCGGGGGAGAGGTTCACCGGGGAGCTGTTTTTT. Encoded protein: CASSYSGERFTGELFF.

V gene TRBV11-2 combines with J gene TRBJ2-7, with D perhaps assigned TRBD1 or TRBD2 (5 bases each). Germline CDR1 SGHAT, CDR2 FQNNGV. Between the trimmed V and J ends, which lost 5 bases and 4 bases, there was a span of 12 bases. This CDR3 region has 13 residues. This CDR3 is CASSTGTTYEQYF. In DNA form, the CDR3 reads TGTGCCAGCAGCACCGGGACCACATACGAGCAGTACTTC.

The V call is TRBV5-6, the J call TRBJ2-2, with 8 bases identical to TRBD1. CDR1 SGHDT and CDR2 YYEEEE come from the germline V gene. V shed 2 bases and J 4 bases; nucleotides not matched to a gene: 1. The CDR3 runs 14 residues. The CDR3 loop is CASSFGQGTGELFF. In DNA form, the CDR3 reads TGTGCCAGCAGCTTCGGACAGGGCACCGGGGAGCTGTTTTTT.

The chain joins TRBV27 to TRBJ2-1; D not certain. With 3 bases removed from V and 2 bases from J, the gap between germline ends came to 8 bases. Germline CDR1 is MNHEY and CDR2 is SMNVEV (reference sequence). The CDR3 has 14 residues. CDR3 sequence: CASSFFGPYNEQFF. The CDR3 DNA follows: TGTGCCAGCAGTTTTTTCGGGCCCTACAATGAGCAGTTCTTC.